This T cell receptor (beta chain) was captured in a study of T cells in Graves' hyperthyroidism and ophthalmopathy. The V and J ends lost 4 bases and 0 bases, in that order; junction bases with no gene match: 7. The CDR3 is 16 residues long. Germline CDR1 is SGHNT and CDR2 is YYREEE (reference sequence). RNA transcripts were the template for amplifying TCR beta CDR3 regions. The HTBI primer set drove a first-round RT-PCR of the TCR CDR3. TCRdb recomputed calls from the multiplex PCR reads with MiXCR, one row per CDR3 protein. The table includes a few hundred thousand distinct CDR3 sequences, 14% detected once.

This chain connects TRBV5-4 to TRBJ2-3, with 8 bases matching TRBD1. The receptor's source is a woman aged 25 to 45 with Graves' hyperthyroidism that later progressed to Graves' ophthalmopathy. Sequencing input: blood. This chain's CDR3 is CASSPDRVLSTDTQYF. DNA of the CDR3: TGTGCCAGCAGCCCGGACAGGGTCCTAAGCACAGATACGCAGTATTTT.